This TCR beta chain emerged from a study of control samples from healthy donors and cancer patients. Data came from immunoSEQ multiplex PCR; TCRdb stores just in-frame clones and leaves some out. The data hold roughly 170,000 clones, with 90% to 95% observed a single time. The CDR3 covers 16 residues. With 3 bases clipped from V and 2 bases from J, the junction kept 5 bases outside the gene matches. From germline, CDR1 is SQVTM and CDR2 ANQGSEA. This chain joins TRBV29-1 and TRBJ2-3, with 13 bases aligning to TRBD2. The sequence was obtained from a young woman in good health. The source material was blood. In DNA, the CDR3 is TGCAGCGTTGATTCGGGACTAGCGGGACTCACAGATACGCAGTATTTT. The encoded protein is CSVDSGLAGLTDTQYF.